This T cell receptor (beta chain) was observed in a study of cytomegalovirus exposure and HLA in healthy donors. The PCR made use of 60 Vbeta and 13 Jbeta primers. Assay: immunoSEQ multiplex PCR; the TCRdb copy retains only in-frame clones and omits some. This sample carries some 190,000 clones, 75% to 85% of them seen once, and the ten largest clones take over 2%. From germline, CDR1 is SGHKS and CDR2 YYEKEE (reference sequence). V lost 3 bases, J lost 0 bases, and 10 bases lay in between. The CDR3 has 15 residues. The sequenced sample was PBMCs. The receptor was isolated from a woman aged 25-40 years in good health and CMV-seropositive. V is TRBV5-5 and J is TRBJ1-5, with D uncertain. CDR3 in DNA: TGTGCCAGCAGCTCTGACACCTATAGCAATCAGCCCCAGCATTTT. Residues: CASSSDTYSNQPQHF.